This T cell receptor beta chain originates from a study of blood T cell repertoires in COVID-19. In the case of this clone: One end of the junction does not line up with germline, which may come from a read error.

Sequenced by immunoSEQ multiplex PCR; TCRdb stores in-frame clones only, minus some. The sample yields about 220,000 clones, about four fifths seen once. Germline V lookup: CDR1 MNHEY, CDR2 SVGEGT. This CDR3 has 12 residues. The sequence derives from a woman between 40 and 50 years old who had been exposed to COVID-19. Sequencing was performed on PBMCs or T cells enriched from blood (not recorded which). The chain couples TRBV6-2 or TRBV6-3 to TRBJ2-1; a possible D gene is TRBD2 (5 bases). Written as DNA, the CDR3 is TGTGCCAGCAGTCCGACAAGCGGCGGAGAAGTCTTC. Translation: CASSPTSGGEVF.